This is a list of T cell receptor beta chains from one sample in a study of shared clonotypes between healthy human individuals. Clones were read by immunoSEQ multiplex PCR, and TCRdb kept only the in-frame ones, dropping some. The sample holds under 1,100,000 clones; roughly 75% are singletons and the top ten take over 1.3%. Sample: memory CD4+ T cells sorted from blood. The source is a man aged 18 to 29 in good health. Both conserved end residues are part of each CDR3. D genes are given only for firm matches. Not every row has a clone size; where given, it reads once, few, many or a size class.

clone_size j_call d_call v_call cdr3_aa cdr3_nt
few TRBJ2-1 . TRBV30 CAWSVGAGYNEQFF TGTGCCTGGAGTGTTGGGGCGGGATACAATGAGCAGTTCTTC
. TRBJ1-2 . TRBV10-3 CAISESQVFSYTF TGTGCCATCAGTGAGTCGCAGGTCTTCAGCTACACCTTC
. TRBJ2-3 TRBD2 TRBV7-2 CASSWTSGTGGDTQYF TGTGCCAGCAGCTGGACTAGCGGGACGGGGGGAGATACGCAGTATTTT
. TRBJ2-3 TRBD2 TRBV15 CATSTRTSGITDTQYF TGTGCCACCAGCACAAGGACTAGCGGGATCACAGATACGCAGTATTTT
. TRBJ2-2 TRBD2 TRBV6-5 CATQRGGGITGELFF TGTGCCACACAACGCGGGGGGGGCATCACCGGGGAGCTGTTTTTT
. TRBJ2-7 . TRBV6-5 CASSFTLTGSYEQYF TGTGCCAGCAGTTTTACGTTAACAGGGTCCTACGAGCAGTACTTC
many TRBJ2-1 TRBD1 TRBV19 CASSIEGAAYNEQFF TGTGCCAGTAGTATTGAGGGGGCCGCCTACAATGAGCAGTTCTTC
once TRBJ1-3 . TRBV19 CASSIDHRGFPNGNTIYF TGTGCCAGTAGTATAGATCATCGCGGGTTCCCGAACGGAAACACCATATATTTT
. TRBJ2-7 TRBD1 TRBV11-2 CASSLGQGIGQYF TGTGCCAGCAGCTTAGGACAGGGAATAGGGCAGTACTTC
once TRBJ1-1 . TRBV29-1 CSVDPVSGGSEAFF TGCAGCGTTGACCCAGTATCAGGAGGGTCGGAAGCTTTCTTT
. TRBJ2-3 TRBD2 TRBV5-1 CASSLGGSSDTQYF TGCGCCAGCAGCTTGGGCGGGAGTTCCGATACGCAGTATTTT
. TRBJ1-4 TRBD1 TRBV28 CASSQSGTGAEKLFF TGTGCCAGCAGTCAATCCGGGACAGGGGCTGAAAAACTGTTTTTT
. TRBJ2-3 TRBD2 TRBV11-2 CASSLETSGWRTDTQYF TGTGCCAGCAGCTTAGAGACTAGCGGGTGGAGGACAGATACGCAGTATTTT
. TRBJ1-1 TRBD1 TRBV27 CASSQTGGGTEAFF TGTGCCAGCAGTCAAACAGGGGGGGGCACTGAAGCTTTCTTT
. TRBJ2-6 TRBD1 TRBV5-4 CASSPGGQGATSGANVLTF TGTGCCAGCAGCCCTGGTGGGCAGGGGGCTACCTCTGGGGCCAACGTCCTGACTTTC
once TRBJ1-5 . TRBV27 CAPTVTMVGNGQPQHF TGTGCCCCCACGGTCACAATGGTGGGGAATGGGCAGCCCCAGCATTTT
many TRBJ2-5 TRBD1 TRBV5-1 CASSRQPGQGVGETQYF TGCGCCAGCAGCCGACAGCCGGGACAGGGTGTGGGAGAGACCCAGTACTTC
few TRBJ2-5 TRBD1 TRBV13 CASSRTGEKETQYF TGTGCCAGCAGCCGGACAGGGGAGAAAGAGACCCAGTACTTC
few TRBJ2-1 . TRBV5-1 CASSLRSYNEQFF TGCGCCAGCAGTCTTAGATCCTACAATGAGCAGTTCTTC
few TRBJ2-1 . TRBV4-3 CASSQGGRGDDEQFF TGCGCCAGCAGCCAAGGGGGCAGGGGGGACGATGAGCAGTTCTTC
. TRBJ2-5 . TRBV7-8 CASSLERGGPQETQYF TGTGCCAGCAGCTTAGAACGCGGGGGCCCCCAAGAGACCCAGTACTTC
. TRBJ1-3 TRBD1 TRBV25-1 CASSDGQGTGNTIYF TGTGCCAGCAGTGACGGACAGGGTACTGGAAACACCATATATTTT
few TRBJ1-6 . TRBV5-6 CASSSQATGRYNSPLHF TGTGCCAGCAGCTCCCAGGCTACAGGCCGCTATAATTCACCCCTCCACTTT
. TRBJ2-7 . TRBV7-9 CASSLSPGEQYF TGTGCCAGCAGCCTTAGTCCCGGTGAGCAGTACTTC
. TRBJ2-7 . TRBV5-4 CASSPSSGFYEQYF TGTGCCAGCAGCCCGTCTTCCGGGTTCTACGAGCAGTACTTC
. TRBJ1-2 . TRBV6-1 CASSEGSEGLGYTF TGTGCCAGCAGTGAAGGATCCGAGGGGTTGGGCTACACCTTC
. TRBJ1-1 . TRBV5-1 CASSLAVGGPTEAFF TGCGCCAGCAGCTTGGCGGTCGGGGGGCCCACTGAAGCTTTCTTT
. TRBJ2-1 TRBD1 TRBV7-2 CASSPGTGTYNEQFF TGTGCCAGCAGCCCCGGGACAGGGACTTACAATGAGCAGTTCTTC
. TRBJ2-3 TRBD2 TRBV11-3 CASSPGTSATDTQYF TGTGCCAGCAGCCCCGGGACTAGTGCCACAGATACGCAGTATTTT
. TRBJ2-7 . TRBV7-6 CASSLSDSRQQYF TGTGCCAGCAGCCTATCTGACTCGCGGCAGCAGTACTTC
. TRBJ2-4 . TRBV1 CTSSQDHRGRRNIQYF TGCACCAGCAGCCAAGACCACAGGGGGCGGAGAAACATTCAGTACTTC
. TRBJ2-5 TRBD2 TRBV7-9 CASSPGRAGETQYF TGTGCCAGCAGCCCCGGGAGGGCCGGGGAGACCCAGTACTTC
few TRBJ2-7 . TRBV28 CASSRVGFSEQYF TGTGCCAGCAGCCGCGTGGGCTTCTCGGAGCAGTACTTC
. TRBJ1-5 . TRBV15 CATSRVRGESNQPQHF TGTGCCACCAGCAGAGTAAGAGGGGAGAGCAATCAGCCCCAGCATTTT
few TRBJ2-3 . TRBV28 CASSLSWNTQYF TGTGCCAGCAGTTTATCCTGGAATACGCAGTATTTT
. TRBJ1-2 . TRBV28 CASSPGQSFSYGYTF TGTGCCAGCAGTCCCGGACAAAGCTTTAGCTATGGCTACACCTTC